This T cell receptor beta chain was captured in a study of blood T cell repertoires in COVID-19. About the research overall: Whether acute or convalescent, the COVID-19 samples came from the United States, Italy and Spain. The analysed material was cDNA or gDNA that came from T cells, B-cell-depleted T cells, or PBMCs.

With 4 bases clipped from V and 2 bases from J, the junction kept 4 bases outside the gene matches. This CDR3 has 15 amino acids. Germline V gene lookup returns CDR1 SGDLS and CDR2 YYNGEE. Per the original data handling: The authors estimated nucleated cell counts from reference gene primer amplification. The protocol was immunoSEQ multiplex PCR, while the TCRdb copy is restricted to in-frame clones and leaves out a portion. That table is the source of V, J and clone size, and D and trimming were worked out from the DNA. The top ten clones hold roughly 4% of a sample with approximately 450,000 clones, around 88% of them seen once.

Sequencing input: peripheral blood. The rearrangement joins TRBV9 to TRBJ1-3; 9 positions agree with TRBD1. The source of this sequence is a woman aged 25 to 39 with acute or convalescent COVID-19. The CDR3 region has the DNA TGTGCCAGCAGCTCGGGGGACAGGGCTGGAAACACCATATATTTT. Its protein product is CASSSGDRAGNTIYF. Full variable domain (remainder filled in from reference TRBV9 and TRBJ1-3): DSGVTQTPKHLITATGQRVTLRCSPRSGDLSVYWYQQSLDQGLQFLIQYYNGEERAKGNILERFSAQQFPDLHSELNLSSLELGDSALYFCASSSGDRAGNTIYFGEGSWLTVV.